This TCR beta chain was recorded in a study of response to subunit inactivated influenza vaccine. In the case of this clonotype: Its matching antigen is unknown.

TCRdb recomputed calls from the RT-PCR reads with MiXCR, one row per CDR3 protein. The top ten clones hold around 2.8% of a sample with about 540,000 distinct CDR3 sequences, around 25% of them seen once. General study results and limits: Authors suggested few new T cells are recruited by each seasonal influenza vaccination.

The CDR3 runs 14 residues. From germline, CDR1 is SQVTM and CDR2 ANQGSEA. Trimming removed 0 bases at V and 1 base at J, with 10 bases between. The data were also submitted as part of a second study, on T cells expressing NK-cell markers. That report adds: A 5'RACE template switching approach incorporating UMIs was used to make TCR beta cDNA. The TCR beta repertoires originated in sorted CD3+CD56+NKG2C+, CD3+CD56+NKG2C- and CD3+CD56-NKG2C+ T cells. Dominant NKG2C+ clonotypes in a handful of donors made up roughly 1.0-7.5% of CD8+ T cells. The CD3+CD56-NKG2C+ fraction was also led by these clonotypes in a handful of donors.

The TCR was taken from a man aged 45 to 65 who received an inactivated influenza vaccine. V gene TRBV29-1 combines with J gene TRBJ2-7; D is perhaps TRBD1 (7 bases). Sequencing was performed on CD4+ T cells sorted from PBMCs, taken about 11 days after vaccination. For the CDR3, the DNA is TGCAGCGTTGAAGAGCGGGACAGTTCCTACGAGCAGTACTTC. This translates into CSVEERDSSYEQYF.